The entry below describes one T cell receptor beta chain. Its antigen is not known. Looked up from germline, CDR1 is SGHRS and CDR2 is YFSETQ. CDR3 length: 14 amino acids. V lost 0 bases and J lost 6, with 10 bases in between. The data were obtained in a study of T cells in Graves' hyperthyroidism and ophthalmopathy. Across the whole study: Peripheral blood was taken when the disease was first diagnosed, before any treatment began.

What was amplified from RNA transcripts were TCR beta CDR3 regions. First-round RT-PCR targeting the TCR CDR3 was performed with the HTBI primer set. One entry per CDR3 protein, called by TCRdb with MiXCR from the multiplex PCR reads. The table records around 340,000 distinct CDR3 sequences, about 18% of them present only once. Thyroid ultrasound, orbital computed tomography, clinical symptoms, and serum thyroxine and TRAb underpinned diagnoses. When hyperthyroidism was first diagnosed, the blood sample was taken, preceding any ophthalmopathy symptoms. Findings and caveats of the study: Most clonotypes that expanded in the thyroid above 0.001 also showed up in blood.

Input material: blood. The source of this sequence is a woman in her twenties or thirties with Graves' hyperthyroidism that later progressed to Graves' ophthalmopathy. J is TRBJ2-1 and V is TRBV5-1; a possible D gene is TRBD2 (6 bases). As DNA, the CDR3 is TGCGCCAGCAGCTTGGATCATAGCGGCAATGAGCAGTTCTTC. Its protein is CASSLDHSGNEQFF.